Below, 14 T cell receptor beta chains from the same sample are listed, as sequenced in a study of blood T cell repertoires in COVID-19. The repertoire was sequenced with immunoSEQ multiplex PCR; TCRdb's copy has only in-frame clones and lacks some. Of 150,000 to 250,000 clones listed, roughly 90% are singletons. The specimen was PBMCs or T cells enriched from blood (not recorded which). The receptor source for this set is a woman in her twenties or thirties who had recovered from COVID-19.

The chain employs TRBV3-1 (or the pseudogene TRBV3-2) and TRBJ2-7, with a tentative D call TRBD2 (6 bases). The CDR3 consists of 15 residues. The germline gives CDR1 LGHDT, CDR2 YNNKEL (reference sequence). Trimming took off 4 bases at V and 1 base at J, with 14 bases between the two ends. The CDR3 spells CASSRLGGGSYEQYF. The CDR3 DNA reads as TGTGCCAGCAGCCGTCTGGGAGGAGGGTCCTACGAGCAGTACTTC.

The V and J genes are TRBV18 and TRBJ1-6; 7 bases align to TRBD1. Trimming at V came to 4 bases and at J to 7 bases, leaving 7 bases not matched to a gene. Germline V gene sequence: CDR1 KGHSH, CDR2 LQKENI. The length of the CDR3 is 15 residues. The CDR3 region has the DNA TGTGCCAGCTCACTCACCGGGACAGAGAATTCACCCCTCCACTTT. This codes for CASSLTGTENSPLHF.

The rearrangement joins TRBV5-8 to TRBJ2-5; tentatively, D is TRBD1 (7 bases). Germline V CDR1 and CDR2: SGHTS, YDEGEE. The germline V and J ends were trimmed by 0 bases and 2 bases, with 14 bases remaining between them. The CDR3 is 16 amino acids. CDR3 DNA sequence: TGTGCCAGCAGCTTGGAGGGGCAGGGGGGACAAGAGACCCAGTACTTC. It translates to CASSLEGQGGQETQYF.

The chain is built from TRBV5-3 and TRBJ2-1; no reliable D call. TRBV5-3 is noted as an ORF with a role that remains uncertain. The CDR3 spans 13 residues. V shed 0 bases and J shed 7 bases, with 8 bases lying between them. CDR3 bases: TGTGCCAGAAGCTTGGTTCCCAAAAATGAGCAGTTCTTC. It specifies CARSLVPKNEQFF.

The chain uses TRBV18 and TRBJ1-2; D gene uncertain. The germline gives CDR1 KGHSH, CDR2 LQKENI. The V end was cut by 2 bases, the J end by 1 base, with 8 bases between. This CDR3 comprises 14 residues. The CDR3 DNA reads TGTGCCAGCTCACCAGAGGCGGGTAACTATGGCTACACCTTC. It is translated as CASSPEAGNYGYTF.

This chain joins TRBV7-3 and TRBJ2-1; D might be TRBD2 (6 bases). This CDR3 region has 13 residues. Per germline, CDR1 SGHTA and CDR2 FQGTGA. V shed 1 base and J shed 7 bases, with 8 bases lying between them. CDR3 sequence reads: CASSLRGGNEQFF. The CDR3 nucleotides are TGTGCCAGCAGCTTAAGGGGAGGAAATGAGCAGTTCTTC.

The V and J genes are TRBV6-5 and TRBJ1-2; 8 bases agree with TRBD1. Germline-derived CDR1 and CDR2 are MNHEY and SVGAGI. The CDR3 length is 13 residues. Germline trimming cut 10 bases from V and 4 bases from J; bases unmatched to any gene: 8. CDR3 residues: CATTQGARYGYTF. The CDR3 DNA sequence: TGTGCCACCACGCAGGGGGCCCGCTATGGCTACACCTTC.

The chain has TRBV4-3 and TRBJ1-1; tentative D call: TRBD1 (6 bases). Germline V gene sequence: CDR1 LGHNA, CDR2 YSLEER. The CDR3 extends over 14 amino acids. Trimming removed 1 base at V and 4 bases at J, with 10 bases between. The CDR3 here is CASSQVARGTEAFF. As DNA, the CDR3 is TGCGCCAGCAGCCAAGTCGCCAGGGGCACTGAAGCTTTCTTT.

V gene TRBV9 combines with J gene TRBJ1-1; TRBD1 might be the D (5 bases). Trimming pared 0 bases from V and 4 bases from J, leaving 13 bases between. Germline CDR1 is SGDLS and CDR2 is YYNGEE. The CDR3 spans 15 residues. The CDR3 region is CASSVEAGWLTEAFF. DNA for the CDR3: TGTGCCAGCAGCGTAGAAGCAGGGTGGCTCACTGAAGCTTTCTTT.

This chain connects TRBV25-1 to TRBJ1-2; D is uncertain. The length of the CDR3 is 16 residues. Germline V gene data show CDR1 as MGHDK and CDR2 as SYGVNS. With 0 bases removed from V and 0 bases from J, the gap between germline ends came to 11 bases. DNA for the CDR3: TGTGCCAGCAGTGAATATAACACAGCCTCTAACTATGGCTACACCTTC. This encodes CASSEYNTASNYGYTF.

The chain joins TRBV11-3 to TRBJ2-7, with TRBD2 identical over 7 bases. Germline V CDR1 and CDR2: SGHNT, YENEEA. V was clipped by 5 bases and J by 3 bases; unmatched bases: 10. The CDR3 has 15 amino acids. CDR3 amino acids: CASSPDIAGLYEQYF. DNA for the CDR3: TGTGCCAGCAGCCCCGACATAGCGGGCCTCTACGAGCAGTACTTC.

The chain has TRBV30 and TRBJ1-1; 7 nucleotides align to TRBD1. Germline lookup yields CDR1 GTSNPN and CDR2 SVGIG (reference sequence). The CDR3 covers 13 residues. Trimming removed 3 bases from V and 3 bases from J; junction bases left unmatched: 4. The CDR3 sequence is CAWRRQGDTEAFF. For the CDR3, the DNA is TGTGCCTGGAGGAGACAGGGAGACACTGAAGCTTTCTTT.

The V gene is TRBV9, the J gene TRBJ1-2, with D maybe TRBD1 (5 bases). Per the germline V gene, CDR1 is SGDLS and CDR2 is YYNGEE. The CDR3 spans 14 residues. The ends were cut back, 2 bases at V and 4 bases at J, with 12 bases in the middle. The CDR3 sequence: CASSVQADSYGYTF. For the CDR3, the DNA is TGTGCCAGCAGCGTTCAGGCCGACAGCTATGGCTACACCTTC.

This clone was recorded once. The chain employs TRBV27 and TRBJ2-5; D is perhaps TRBD2 (7 bases). Germline-derived CDR1 and CDR2 are MNHEY and SMNVEV (reference sequence). V dropped 6 bases and J dropped 5 bases, with 16 bases sitting between them. The CDR3 is 14 amino acids. DNA of the CDR3: TGTGCCAGCAGCAATAGGGGGGGGATGGAGACCCAGTACTTC. Translation gives CASSNRGGMETQYF.